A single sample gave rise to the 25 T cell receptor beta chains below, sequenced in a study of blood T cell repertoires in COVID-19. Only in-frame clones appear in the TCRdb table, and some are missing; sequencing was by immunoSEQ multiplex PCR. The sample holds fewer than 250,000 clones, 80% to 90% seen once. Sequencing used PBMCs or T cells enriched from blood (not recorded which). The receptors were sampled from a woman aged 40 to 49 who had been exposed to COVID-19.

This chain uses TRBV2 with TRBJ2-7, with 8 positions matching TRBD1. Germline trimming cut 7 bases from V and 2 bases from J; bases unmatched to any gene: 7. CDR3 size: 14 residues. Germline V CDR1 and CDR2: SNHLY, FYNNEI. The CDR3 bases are TGTGCCAGCAACCAAGACAGGGGACCCTACGAGCAGTACTTC. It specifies CASNQDRGPYEQYF.

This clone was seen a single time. The chain's CDR3 is CASSMALFGYGYTF. CDR3 nucleotides: TGTGCCAGTAGTATGGCTCTATTCGGGTATGGCTACACCTTC. The V call is TRBV19, the J call TRBJ1-2; the D is unclear. This CDR3 region has 14 residues. The V and J ends lost 3 bases and 5 bases respectively, with 13 bases between them. Per germline, CDR1 LNHDA and CDR2 SQIVND (reference sequence).

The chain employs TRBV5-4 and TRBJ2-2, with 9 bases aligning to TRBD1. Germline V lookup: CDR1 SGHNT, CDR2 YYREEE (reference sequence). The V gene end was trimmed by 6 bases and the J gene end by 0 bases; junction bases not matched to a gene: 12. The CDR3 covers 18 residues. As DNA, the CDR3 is TGTGCCAGCACCAAAGGGGTGGGACAGGGCCCGAACACCGGGGAGCTGTTTTTT. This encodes CASTKGVGQGPNTGELFF. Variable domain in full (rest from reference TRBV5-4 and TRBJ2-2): ETGVTQSPTHLIKTRGQQVTLRCSSQSGHNTVSWYQQALGQGPQFIFQYYREEENGRGNFPPRFSGLQFPNYSSELNVNALELDDSALYLCASTKGVGQGPNTGELFFGEGSRLTVL.

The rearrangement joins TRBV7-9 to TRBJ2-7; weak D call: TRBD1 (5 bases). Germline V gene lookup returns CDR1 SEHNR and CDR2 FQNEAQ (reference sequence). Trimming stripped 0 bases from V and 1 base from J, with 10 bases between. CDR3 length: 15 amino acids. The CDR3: CASSLAQGRSYEQYF. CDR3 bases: TGTGCCAGCAGCTTAGCGCAGGGAAGGTCCTACGAGCAGTACTTC.

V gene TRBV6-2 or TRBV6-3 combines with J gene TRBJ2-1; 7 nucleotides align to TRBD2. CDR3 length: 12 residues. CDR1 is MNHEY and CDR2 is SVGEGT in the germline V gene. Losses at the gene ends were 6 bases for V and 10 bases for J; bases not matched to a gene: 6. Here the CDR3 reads CASSPLGGEQFF. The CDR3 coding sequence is TGTGCCAGCAGCCCCCTGGGGGGGGAGCAGTTCTTC.

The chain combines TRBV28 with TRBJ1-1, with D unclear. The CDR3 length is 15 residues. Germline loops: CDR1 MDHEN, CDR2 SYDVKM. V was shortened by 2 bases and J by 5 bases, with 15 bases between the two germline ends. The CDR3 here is CASSLGPTLDTEAFF. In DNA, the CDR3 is TGTGCCAGCAGTTTAGGTCCGACATTAGATACTGAAGCTTTCTTT.

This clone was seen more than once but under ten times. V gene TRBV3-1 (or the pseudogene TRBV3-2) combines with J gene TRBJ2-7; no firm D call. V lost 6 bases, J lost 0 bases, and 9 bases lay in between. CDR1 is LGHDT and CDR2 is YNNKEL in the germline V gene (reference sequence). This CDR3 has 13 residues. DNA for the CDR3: TGTGCCAGCAGGGGCAGTAACTCCTACGAGCAGTACTTC. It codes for CASRGSNSYEQYF.

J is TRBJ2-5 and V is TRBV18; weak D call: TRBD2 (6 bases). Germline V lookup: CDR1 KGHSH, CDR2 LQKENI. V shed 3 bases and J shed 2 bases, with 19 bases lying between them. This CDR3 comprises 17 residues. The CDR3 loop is CASSPRQAGNPQETQYF. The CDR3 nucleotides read TGTGCCAGCTCACCCCGCCAGGCGGGGAATCCGCAAGAGACCCAGTACTTC.

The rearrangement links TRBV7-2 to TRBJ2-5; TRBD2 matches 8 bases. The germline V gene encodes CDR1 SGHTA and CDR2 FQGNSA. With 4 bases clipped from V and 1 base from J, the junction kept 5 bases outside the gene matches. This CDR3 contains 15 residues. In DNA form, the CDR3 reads TGTGCCAGCAGCTATATTAGCGGGACCCAAGAGACCCAGTACTTC. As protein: CASSYISGTQETQYF.

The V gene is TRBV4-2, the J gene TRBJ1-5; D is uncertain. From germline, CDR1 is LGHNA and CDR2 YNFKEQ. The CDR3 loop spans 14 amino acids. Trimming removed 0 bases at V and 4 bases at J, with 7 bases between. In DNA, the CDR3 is TGTGCCAGCAGCCAAGATGTGAGTAATCAGCCCCAGCATTTT. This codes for CASSQDVSNQPQHF.

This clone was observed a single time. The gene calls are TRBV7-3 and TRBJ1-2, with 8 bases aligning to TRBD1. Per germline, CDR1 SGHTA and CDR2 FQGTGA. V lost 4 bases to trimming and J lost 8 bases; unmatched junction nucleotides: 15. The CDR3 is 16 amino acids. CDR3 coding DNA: TGTGCCAGCAGCTCCACCGGACAGGGAAGTATCGACGGCTACACCTTC. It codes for CASSSTGQGSIDGYTF.

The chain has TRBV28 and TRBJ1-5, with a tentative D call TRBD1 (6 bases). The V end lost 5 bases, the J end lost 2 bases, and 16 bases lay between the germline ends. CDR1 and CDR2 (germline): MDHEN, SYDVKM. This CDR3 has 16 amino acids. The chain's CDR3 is CASSKGGRGGNQPQHF. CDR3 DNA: TGTGCCAGCAGTAAAGGGGGAAGGGGTGGCAATCAGCCCCAGCATTTT.

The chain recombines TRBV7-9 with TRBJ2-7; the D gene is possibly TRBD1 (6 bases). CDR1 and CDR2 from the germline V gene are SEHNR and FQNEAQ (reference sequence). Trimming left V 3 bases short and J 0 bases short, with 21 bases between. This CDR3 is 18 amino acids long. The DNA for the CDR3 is TGTGCCAGCAGCTTCCCAAACCAAAACAGGGCCCCCTCCTACGAGCAGTACTTC. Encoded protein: CASSFPNQNRAPSYEQYF.

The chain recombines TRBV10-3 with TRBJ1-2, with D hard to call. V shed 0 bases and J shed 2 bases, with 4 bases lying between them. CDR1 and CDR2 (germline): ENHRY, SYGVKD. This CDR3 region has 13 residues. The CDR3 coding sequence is TGTGCCATCAGTGAGTCAGAGAACTATGGCTACACCTTC. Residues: CAISESENYGYTF.

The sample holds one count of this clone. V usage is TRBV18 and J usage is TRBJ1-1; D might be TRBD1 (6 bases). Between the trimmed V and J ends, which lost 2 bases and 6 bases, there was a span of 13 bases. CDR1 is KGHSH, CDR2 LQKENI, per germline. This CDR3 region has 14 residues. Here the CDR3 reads CASSPGGAVPEAFF. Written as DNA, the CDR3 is TGTGCCAGCTCACCAGGGGGCGCAGTTCCTGAAGCTTTCTTT. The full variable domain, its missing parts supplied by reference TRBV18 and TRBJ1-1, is NAGVMQNPRHLVRRRGQEARLRCSPMKGHSHVYWYRQLPEEGLKFMVYLQKENIIDESGMPKERFSAEFPKEGPSILRIQQVVRGDSAAYFCASSPGGAVPEAFFGQGTRLTVV.

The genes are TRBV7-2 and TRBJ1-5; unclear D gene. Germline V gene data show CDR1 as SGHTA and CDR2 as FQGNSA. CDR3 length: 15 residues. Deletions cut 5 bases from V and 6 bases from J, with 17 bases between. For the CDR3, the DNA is TGTGCCAGCAGCCTGGGCCCATCCCACACTCAGCCCCAGCATTTT. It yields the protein CASSLGPSHTQPQHF. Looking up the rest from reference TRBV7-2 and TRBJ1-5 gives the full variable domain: GAGVSQSPSNKVTEKGKDVELRCDPISGHTALYWYRQSLGQGLEFLIYFQGNSAPDKSGLPSDRFSAERTGGSVSTLTIQRTQQEDSAVYLCASSLGPSHTQPQHFGDGTRLSIL.

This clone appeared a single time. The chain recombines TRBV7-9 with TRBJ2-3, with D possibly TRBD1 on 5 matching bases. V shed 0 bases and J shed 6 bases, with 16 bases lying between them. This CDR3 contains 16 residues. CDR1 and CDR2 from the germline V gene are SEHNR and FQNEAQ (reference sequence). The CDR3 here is CASSLASAGLGDTQYF. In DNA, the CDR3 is TGTGCCAGCAGCTTAGCGTCCGCAGGGCTGGGGGATACGCAGTATTTT.

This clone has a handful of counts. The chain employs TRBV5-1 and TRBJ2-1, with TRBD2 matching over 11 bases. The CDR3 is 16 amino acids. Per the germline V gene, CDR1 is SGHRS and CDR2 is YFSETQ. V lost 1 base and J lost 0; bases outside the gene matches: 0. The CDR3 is CASSLTSGGSYNEQFF. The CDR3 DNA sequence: TGCGCCAGCAGCTTGACTAGCGGGGGCTCCTACAATGAGCAGTTCTTC.

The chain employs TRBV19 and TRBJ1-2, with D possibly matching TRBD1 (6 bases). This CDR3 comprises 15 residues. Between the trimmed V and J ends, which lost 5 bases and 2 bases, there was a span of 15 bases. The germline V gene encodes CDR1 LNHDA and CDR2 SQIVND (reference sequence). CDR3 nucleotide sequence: TGTGCCAGTAGTCCACAAATACAGGGAAACTATGGCTACACCTTC. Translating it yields CASSPQIQGNYGYTF.

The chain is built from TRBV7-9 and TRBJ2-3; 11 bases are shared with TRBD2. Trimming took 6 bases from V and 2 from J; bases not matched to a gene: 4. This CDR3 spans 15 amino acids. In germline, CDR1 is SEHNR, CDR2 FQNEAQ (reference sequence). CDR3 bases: TGTGCCAGCAGTTCGACTAGCGGGGTCACAGATACGCAGTATTTT. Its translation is CASSSTSGVTDTQYF.

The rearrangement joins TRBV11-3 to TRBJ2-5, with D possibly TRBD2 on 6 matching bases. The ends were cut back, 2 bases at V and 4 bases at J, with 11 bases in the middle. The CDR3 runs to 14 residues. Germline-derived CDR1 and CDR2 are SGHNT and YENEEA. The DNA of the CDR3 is TGTGCCAGCAGCTTACCTCCCGGGGGAGAGACCCAGTACTTC. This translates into CASSLPPGGETQYF.

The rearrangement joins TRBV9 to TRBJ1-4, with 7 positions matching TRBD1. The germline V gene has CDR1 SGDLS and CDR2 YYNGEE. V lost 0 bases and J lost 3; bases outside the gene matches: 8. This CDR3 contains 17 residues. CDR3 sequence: CASSVGVGGPPNEKLFF. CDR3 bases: TGTGCCAGCAGCGTAGGGGTAGGGGGCCCGCCTAATGAAAAACTGTTTTTT.

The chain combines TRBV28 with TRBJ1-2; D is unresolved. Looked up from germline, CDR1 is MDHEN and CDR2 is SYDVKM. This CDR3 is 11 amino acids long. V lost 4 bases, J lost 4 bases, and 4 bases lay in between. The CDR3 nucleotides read TGTGCCAGCAGTTCAGGCTATGGCTACACCTTC. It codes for CASSSGYGYTF.

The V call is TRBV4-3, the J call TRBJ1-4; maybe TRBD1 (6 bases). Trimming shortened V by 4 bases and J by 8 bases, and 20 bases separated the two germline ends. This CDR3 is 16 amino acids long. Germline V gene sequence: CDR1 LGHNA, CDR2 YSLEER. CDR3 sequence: CASSPLGGGASEKLFF. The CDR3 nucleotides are TGCGCCAGCAGCCCCCTGGGTGGGGGGGCTAGCGAAAAACTGTTTTTT.

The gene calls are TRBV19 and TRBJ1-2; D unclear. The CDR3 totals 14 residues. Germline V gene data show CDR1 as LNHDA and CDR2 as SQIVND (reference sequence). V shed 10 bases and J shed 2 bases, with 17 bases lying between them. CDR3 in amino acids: CATHHPRGNYGYTF. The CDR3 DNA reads TGTGCCACTCACCATCCGAGAGGGAACTATGGCTACACCTTC.